This passage covers 9 T cell receptor beta chains from one sample sequenced in a study of blood T cell repertoires in COVID-19 (dated by TCRdb to between 2020 and 2021). Libraries were constructed by the immunoSEQ multiplex PCR assay. The source is immuneACCESS, and TCRdb retained only in-frame sequences with V and J called. Part of the clones is not carried over; for the studies checked, unresolved V genes explain less than half of this, and the remainder is unexplained. The sample table shows fewer than 140,000 clones, and 71% are seen once. Approximately 0.88% of the sample comes from the top ten. The sequenced material came from peripheral blood. The receptors originated from a human donor with acute or convalescent COVID-19. The donor label of this sample is uncertain.

V and J are TRBV9 and TRBJ1-5; D not certain. The CDR3 totals 15 residues. V dropped 4 bases and J dropped 4 bases, with 15 bases sitting between them. Germline CDR1 and CDR2: SGDLS and YYNGEE. The CDR3 nucleotides read TGTGCCAGCAGCCCGGGGTGGGGTGGGAATCAGCCCCAGCATTTT. Protein sequence: CASSPGWGGNQPQHF.

V and J are TRBV2 and TRBJ1-2; the D gene is possibly TRBD1 (5 bases). The germline gives CDR1 SNHLY, CDR2 FYNNEI. CDR3 length: 13 residues. The V end lost 3 bases, the J end lost 4 bases, and 9 bases lay between the germline ends. The CDR3 DNA is TGTGCCAGCAGTGAGGACATTCCCTATGGCTACACCTTC. Residues: CASSEDIPYGYTF.

The V call is TRBV7-9, the J call TRBJ2-6; possibly TRBD1 for D (6 bases). CDR1 is SEHNR and CDR2 is FQNEAQ in the germline V gene (reference sequence). This CDR3 has 16 amino acids. The ends were cut back, 3 bases at V and 1 base at J, with 10 bases in the middle. The CDR3 is CASSFTRGSGANVLTF. CDR3 DNA: TGTGCCAGCAGCTTTACCAGGGGTTCTGGGGCCAACGTCCTGACTTTC.

The chain employs TRBV11-2 and TRBJ1-1, with D uncertain. The CDR3 spans 15 residues. CDR1 is SGHAT and CDR2 is FQNNGV in the germline V gene. The germline V and J ends were trimmed by 6 bases and 5 bases, with 19 bases remaining between them. Here the CDR3 reads CASRLGWGAKTEAFF. CDR3 bases: TGTGCCAGCAGACTAGGGTGGGGAGCGAAGACTGAAGCTTTCTTT.

The chain has TRBV7-8 and TRBJ2-1; D possibly corresponds to TRBD2 (6 bases). The ends were cut back, 7 bases at V and 5 bases at J, with 21 bases in the middle. Per the germline V gene, CDR1 is SGHVS and CDR2 is FQNEAQ. The CDR3 loop spans 16 amino acids. CDR3 bases: TGTGCCAGCAAACCTAAGCGGGCCGGGACCCACAATGAGCAGTTCTTC. Its translation: CASKPKRAGTHNEQFF.

This chain connects TRBV19 to TRBJ1-5, with D perhaps TRBD1 (6 bases). The V end was cut by 5 bases, the J end by 3 bases, with 11 bases between. Germline CDR1 LNHDA, CDR2 SQIVND (reference sequence). There are 14 residues in the CDR3. CDR3 sequence (DNA): TGTGCCAGTAGTGATACAGGGCTCAATCAGCCCCAGCATTTT. Amino acid sequence: CASSDTGLNQPQHF. The full variable domain, rest sourced from reference TRBV19 and TRBJ1-5, is DGGITQSPKYLFRKEGQNVTLSCEQNLNHDAMYWYRQDPGQGLRLIYYSQIVNDFQKGDIAEGYSVSREKKESFPLTVTSAQKNPTAFYLCASSDTGLNQPQHFGDGTRLSIL.

Only a few counts were recorded for this clone. The CDR3 is CASMRGLGGYTF. The CDR3 DNA sequence: TGTGCCAGTATGAGAGGATTGGGTGGCTACACCTTC. The chain links TRBV19 to TRBJ1-2; the D is unclear. The germline V gene encodes CDR1 LNHDA and CDR2 SQIVND (reference sequence). Trimming removed 7 bases at V and 7 bases at J, with 13 bases between. The CDR3 is 12 amino acids.

The chain combines TRBV12-5 with TRBJ2-7, with D perhaps matching TRBD1 (6 bases). Germline CDR1 and CDR2: LGHNT and FRNRAP. The CDR3 has 15 amino acids. Trimming pared 7 bases from V and 4 bases from J, leaving 20 bases between. CDR3 protein: CASALGNRDTYEQYV. The CDR3 DNA follows: TGTGCTAGTGCCCTGGGGAACAGGGATACGTACGAGCAGTACGTC.

V and J are TRBV20-1 and TRBJ2-5; D is possibly TRBD2 (6 bases). The CDR3 sequence is 15 residues long. CDR1 is DFQATT, CDR2 SNEGSKA, per germline (reference sequence). Trimming shortened V by 3 bases and J by 2 bases, and 16 bases separated the two germline ends. The CDR3 DNA sequence: TGCAGTGCTAGTCCCGAGGCGGGGATTCAAGAGACCCAGTACTTC. Its translation is CSASPEAGIQETQYF.